This T cell receptor beta chain came from a study of T cells expressing NK-cell markers. The overall study: Researchers got TCR beta repertoires out of sorted CD3+CD56+NKG2C+, CD3+CD56+NKG2C- and CD3+CD56-NKG2C+ T cells.

Regarding the study as a whole: The study did not resolve the HCMV specificity of expanded NKG2C+ T cell clones. For six donors, the dominant NKG2C+ clonotypes made up about 1.0-8% of their CD8+ T cells. The same clonotypes also predominated in the CD3+CD56-NKG2C+ fraction of a handful of donors.

TCRdb reprocessed the 5' RACE reads and keeps a single row for each CDR3 protein, giving no DNA. This sample carries about 260,000 distinct CDR3 sequences, with about 0.39% going to the ten biggest clones. On this clonotype itself: Its specificity is unknown.

Germline CDR1 reads SQVTM; CDR2 reads ANQGSEA. The CDR3 contains 15 residues. The receptor was isolated from a man aged 18 to 29 in good health. V and J are TRBV29-1 and TRBJ2-5; the TRBD1 assignment by TCRdb is unverifiable without DNA. The specimen sequenced was blood T cells: a sorted CD56 or NKG2C T cell subset, CD4+ or CD8+ T cells, or bulk PBMC T cells (not recorded which). This CDR3 is CSVKDRTVIQETQYF.